Shown below are 4 T cell receptor beta chains from a single sample sequenced in a study of T cell changes during pregnancy in multiple sclerosis. The method was immunoSEQ multiplex PCR; TCRdb's version includes in-frame clones alone and lacks a portion of them. Among about 57,000 clones listed, approximately 90% were seen once. Material: peripheral blood, obtained after pregnancy. The receptors stem from a female donor with multiple sclerosis, enrolled in a pregnancy study.

On this clone itself: A read error may account for a junction end that differs from germline. The V and J genes are TRBV29-1 and TRBJ2-1; weak D call: TRBD1 (6 bases). The germline gives CDR1 SQVTM, CDR2 ANQGSEA. The CDR3 extends over 15 amino acids. CDR3 sequence reads: CSVTGTTWADNEQLF. The CDR3 nucleotides are TGCAGCGTTACGGGGACAACGTGGGCGGACAATGAGCAGCTCTTC.

This clone was picked up a small number of times. V is TRBV2 and J is TRBJ1-6; 8 bases are shared with TRBD1. The CDR3 extends over 16 amino acids. The germline CDR1 and CDR2 sequences are SNHLY and FYNNEI. With V trimmed by 7 bases and J by 5 bases, 10 bases remained unmatched. This CDR3 is CASTNVGQGNNSPLHF. For the CDR3, the DNA is TGTGCCAGCACCAACGTAGGACAGGGTAATAATTCACCCCTCCACTTT.

The CDR3: CASSEGGNQPQHF. The CDR3 DNA follows: TGTGCCAGCAGTGAAGGCGGGAATCAGCCCCAGCATTTT. The genes are TRBV2 and TRBJ1-5; D is uncertain. The CDR3 has 13 amino acids. Trimming cost V 1 base and J 4 bases, with 5 bases left between them. The germline gives CDR1 SNHLY, CDR2 FYNNEI.

The gene calls are TRBV27 and TRBJ2-1, with TRBD2 identical over 13 bases. Germline CDR1 MNHEY, CDR2 SMNVEV (reference sequence). The CDR3 spans 14 residues. With V trimmed by 7 bases and J by 9 bases, 6 bases remained unmatched. DNA of the CDR3: TGTGCCAGCATTCGACTAGCGGGGGGTAGTGAGCAGTTCTTC. It translates to CASIRLAGGSEQFF.